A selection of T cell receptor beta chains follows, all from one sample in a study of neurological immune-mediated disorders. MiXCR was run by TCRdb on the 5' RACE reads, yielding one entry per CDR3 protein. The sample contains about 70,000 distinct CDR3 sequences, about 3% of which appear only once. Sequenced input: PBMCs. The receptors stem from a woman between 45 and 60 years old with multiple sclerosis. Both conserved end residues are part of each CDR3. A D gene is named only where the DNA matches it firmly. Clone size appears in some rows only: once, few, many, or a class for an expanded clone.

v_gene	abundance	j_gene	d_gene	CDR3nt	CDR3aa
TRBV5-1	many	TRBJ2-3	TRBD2	TGCGCCAGCAGCTTGGCTAGCGGACGCACAGATACGCAGTATTTT	CASSLASGRTDTQYF
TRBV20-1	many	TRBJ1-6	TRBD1	TGCAGTGCTATTCCGGGACAGTACTATAATTCACCCCTCCACTTT	CSAIPGQYYNSPLHF
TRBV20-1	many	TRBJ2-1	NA	TGCAGTGCTGTAAAGCGGATTGTATACAATGAGCAGTTCTTC	CSAVKRIVYNEQFF
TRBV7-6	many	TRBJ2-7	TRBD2	TGTGCCAGCAGCCCCGAGGCGACTAGCGGCTACGAGCAGTACTTC	CASSPEATSGYEQYF
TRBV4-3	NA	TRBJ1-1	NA	TGCGCCAGCAGCCCTCACTGGGAGAACACTGAAGCTTTCTTT	CASSPHWENTEAFF
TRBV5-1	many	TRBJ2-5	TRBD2	TGCGCCAGCAGCTTGTGGCGGGAGGCAGAGACCCAGTACTTC	CASSLWREAETQYF
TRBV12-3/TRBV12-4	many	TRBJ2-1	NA	TGTGCCAGCAGGCCCGGGACTTATGGGCGCAATGAGCAGTTCTTC	CASRPGTYGRNEQFF
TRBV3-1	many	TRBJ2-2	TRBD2	TGTGCCAGCAGCCAACTAATCGGGACTAGCGGGAGGGCCGGCGGGGAGCTGTTTTTT	CASSQLIGTSGRAGGELFF
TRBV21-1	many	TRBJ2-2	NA	TGTGCCAGCAGCCGAAGGAGCACCGGGGAGCTGTTTTTT	CASSRRSTGELFF
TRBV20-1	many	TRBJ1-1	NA	TGCAGTGCTAGGGAAGGGGGGGGGATCACTGAAGCTTTCTTT	CSAREGGGITEAFF
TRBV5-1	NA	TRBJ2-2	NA	TGCGCCAGCAGCCAAGGTGGCTTAATCACCGGGGAGCTGTTTTTT	CASSQGGLITGELFF
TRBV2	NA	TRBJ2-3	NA	TGTGCCAGCAGTAGACAGCGCACAGATACGCAGTATTTT	CASSRQRTDTQYF
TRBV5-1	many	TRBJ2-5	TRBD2	TGCGCCAGCAAGGTTGGTCCTAGCGGGAACCAAGAGACCCAGTACTTC	CASKVGPSGNQETQYF
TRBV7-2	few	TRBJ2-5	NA	TGTGCCAGCAGCTTAGTGGACGCCCAAGAGACCCAGTACTTC	CASSLVDAQETQYF
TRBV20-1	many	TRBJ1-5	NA	TGCAGTGCAATCCGGACGGCGAATCAGCCCCAGCATTTT	CSAIRTANQPQHF
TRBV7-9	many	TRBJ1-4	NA	TGTGCCAGCAGCGCCGGGCATACCTCTAATGAAAAACTGTTTTTT	CASSAGHTSNEKLFF
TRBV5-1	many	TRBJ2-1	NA	TGCGCCAGCAGCTTGGGGCAGGCCAGCTCCTACAATGAGCAGTTCTTC	CASSLGQASSYNEQFF
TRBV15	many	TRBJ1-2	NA	TGTGCCACCAGCAGCTGGAAGTCCGGTAGCTATGGCTACACCTTC	CATSSWKSGSYGYTF
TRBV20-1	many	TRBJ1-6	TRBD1	TGCAGTGCTAGATCGGGACAGGGACTGGGGAATTCACCCCTCCACTTT	CSARSGQGLGNSPLHF
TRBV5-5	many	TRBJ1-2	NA	TGTGCCAGCACCATCATAGGGCAGGCCTGGAAGGGCTACACCTTC	CASTIIGQAWKGYTF
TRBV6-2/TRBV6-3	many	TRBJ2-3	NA	TGTGCCAGCAGTAGACACACAGATACGCAGTATTTT	CASSRHTDTQYF
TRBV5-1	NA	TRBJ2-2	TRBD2	TGCGCCAGCAGATCGGGACTAGCGGGAGGCACCGGGGAGCTGTTTTTT	CASRSGLAGGTGELFF
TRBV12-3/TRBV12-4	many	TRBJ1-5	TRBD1	TGTGCCAGCAGTACAGGGGATAGCAATCAGCCCCAGCATTTT	CASSTGDSNQPQHF
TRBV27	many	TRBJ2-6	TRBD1	TGTGCCAGCAGACGACAGGGGGGGCTTAGGGCCAACGTCCTGACTTTC	CASRRQGGLRANVLTF
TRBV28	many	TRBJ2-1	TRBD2	TGTGCCAGCAGTGTAGCGGGAGACTCCAATGAGCAGTTCTTC	CASSVAGDSNEQFF
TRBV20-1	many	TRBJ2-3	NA	TGCAGTGCTAGAGATTCGGCTTGGGGAGATACGCAGTATTTT	CSARDSAWGDTQYF
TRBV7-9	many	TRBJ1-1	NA	TGTGCCAGCAGCCCCCAGGGCAGGGGTAATGGTGAAGCTTTCTTT	CASSPQGRGNGEAFF
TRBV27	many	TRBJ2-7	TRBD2	TGTGCCAGCAGAACGGGAGGGCCATATGATTTTAAGTCCTACGAGCAGTACTTC	CASRTGGPYDFKSYEQYF
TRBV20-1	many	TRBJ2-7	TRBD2	TGCAGTGCTAGTCCCAGCGGGGAGGATTACGAGCAGTACTTC	CSASPSGEDYEQYF
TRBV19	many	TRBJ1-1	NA	TGTGCCAGTAGTATAAGTGGCAGATCGAACACTGAAGCTTTCTTT	CASSISGRSNTEAFF
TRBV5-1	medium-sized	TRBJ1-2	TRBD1	TGCGCCAGCAGCAACCCCAGACAGGGGGCTTATGGCTACACCTTC	CASSNPRQGAYGYTF
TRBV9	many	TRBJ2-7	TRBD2	TGTGCCAGCGCTCTTAGCGGGGATTCCTACGAGCAGTACTTC	CASALSGDSYEQYF
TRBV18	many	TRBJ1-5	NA	TGTGCCAGCTCACCACCCGGGAATCAGCCCCAGCATTTT	CASSPPGNQPQHF
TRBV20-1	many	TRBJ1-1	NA	TGCAGTGCTAGTCCAGTCCGTTTAGGGGGCACTGAAGCTTTCTTT	CSASPVRLGGTEAFF
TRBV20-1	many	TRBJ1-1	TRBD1	TGCAGTGCTAGAGATGTCCAGGGGGCAATAGGGAACACTGAAGCTTTCTTT	CSARDVQGAIGNTEAFF
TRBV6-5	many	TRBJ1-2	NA	TGTGCCAGCAGTCGTAAAGTGGTCAGGGCGGCATATGGCTACACCTTC	CASSRKVVRAAYGYTF
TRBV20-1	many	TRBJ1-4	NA	TGCAGTGCTAGCGCGGCAACCTGGGGTGAAAAACTGTTTTTT	CSASAATWGEKLFF
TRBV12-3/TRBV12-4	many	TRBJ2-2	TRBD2	TGTGCCAGCAGTTCTGTGGCGGGAGTCTACTCCGGGGAGCTGTTTTTT	CASSSVAGVYSGELFF